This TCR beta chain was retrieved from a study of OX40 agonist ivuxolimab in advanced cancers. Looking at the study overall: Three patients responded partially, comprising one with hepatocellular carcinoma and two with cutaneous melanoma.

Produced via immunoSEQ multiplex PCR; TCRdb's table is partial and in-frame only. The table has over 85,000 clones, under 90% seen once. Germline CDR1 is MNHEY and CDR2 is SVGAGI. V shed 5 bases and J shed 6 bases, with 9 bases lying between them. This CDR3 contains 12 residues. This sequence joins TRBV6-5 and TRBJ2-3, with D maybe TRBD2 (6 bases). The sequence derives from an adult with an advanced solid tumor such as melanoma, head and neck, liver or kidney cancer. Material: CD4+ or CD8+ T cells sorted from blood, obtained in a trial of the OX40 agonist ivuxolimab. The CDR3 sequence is CASSGREDTQYF. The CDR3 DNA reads TGTGCCAGCAGTGGACGGGAGGATACGCAGTATTTT.